This note documents a single TCR beta chain sequence. No antigen is known for it. This entry comes from a study of cytomegalovirus exposure and HLA in healthy donors. PCR employed 60 Vbeta and 13 Jbeta primers. TCRdb keeps only in-frame clones here, not all; method: immunoSEQ multiplex PCR. This table holds approximately 120,000 clones. Study observations and caveats: Accurate prediction of HLA-A and HLA-B alleles (for most subjects) was reportedly achieved from TCR beta sequences.

The clonotype comes from a woman aged 60-75 years in good health and CMV-seronegative. The specimen was PBMCs.

In DNA, the CDR3 is TGTGCCAGTACCTCTGATCGGAGGGGTGAAGCTTTCTTT. Protein sequence: CASTSDRRGEAFF. The rearrangement joins TRBV19 to TRBJ1-1, with D perhaps TRBD1 (5 bases). CDR1 LNHDA and CDR2 SQIVND come from the germline V gene (reference sequence). The CDR3 length is 13 residues. V gave up 7 bases and J gave up 7 bases, with 16 bases separating them.